This TCR beta chain was identified during a study of T cell changes during pregnancy in multiple sclerosis. The CDR3 is made up of 12 amino acids. From germline, CDR1 is SGHRS and CDR2 YFSETQ. Trimming took 0 bases from V and 5 from J, leaving 3 bases between them. Measured with immunoSEQ multiplex PCR; TCRdb has only the in-frame clones, and not every one. The data show about 85,000 clones, approximately 90% seen once. On this clone: The sample has other DNA sequences that encode this CDR3 too.

The V and J genes are TRBV5-1 and TRBJ2-1; D is unresolved. This sequence originates from a female donor with multiple sclerosis, enrolled in a pregnancy study. This material consisted of peripheral blood, taken in the first trimester of pregnancy. The CDR3 DNA is TGCGCCAGCAGCTTGGCAGACAATGAGCAGTTCTTC. This translates into CASSLADNEQFF. Looking up the rest from reference TRBV5-1 and TRBJ2-1 gives the full variable domain: KAGVTQTPRYLIKTRGQQVTLSCSPISGHRSVSWYQQTPGQGLQFLFEYFSETQRNKGNFPGRFSGRQFSNSRSEMNVSTLELGDSALYLCASSLADNEQFFGPGTRLTVL.